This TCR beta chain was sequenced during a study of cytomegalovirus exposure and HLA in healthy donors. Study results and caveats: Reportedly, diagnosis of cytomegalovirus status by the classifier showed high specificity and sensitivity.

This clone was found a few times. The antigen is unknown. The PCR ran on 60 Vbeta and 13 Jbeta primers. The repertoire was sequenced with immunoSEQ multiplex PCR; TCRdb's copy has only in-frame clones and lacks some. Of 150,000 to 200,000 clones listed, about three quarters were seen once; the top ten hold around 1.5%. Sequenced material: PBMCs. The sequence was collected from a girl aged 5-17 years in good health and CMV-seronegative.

The CDR3 DNA reads as TGTGCCAGCAGCTTGCAGGGGTCCTACGAGCAGTACTTC. Its translation is CASSLQGSYEQYF. This chain links TRBV5-4 with TRBJ2-7; D is possibly TRBD1 (6 bases). V was shortened by 1 base and J by 1 base, with 6 bases between the two germline ends. Germline CDR1 and CDR2: SGHNT and YYREEE (reference sequence). The CDR3 loop spans 13 amino acids.